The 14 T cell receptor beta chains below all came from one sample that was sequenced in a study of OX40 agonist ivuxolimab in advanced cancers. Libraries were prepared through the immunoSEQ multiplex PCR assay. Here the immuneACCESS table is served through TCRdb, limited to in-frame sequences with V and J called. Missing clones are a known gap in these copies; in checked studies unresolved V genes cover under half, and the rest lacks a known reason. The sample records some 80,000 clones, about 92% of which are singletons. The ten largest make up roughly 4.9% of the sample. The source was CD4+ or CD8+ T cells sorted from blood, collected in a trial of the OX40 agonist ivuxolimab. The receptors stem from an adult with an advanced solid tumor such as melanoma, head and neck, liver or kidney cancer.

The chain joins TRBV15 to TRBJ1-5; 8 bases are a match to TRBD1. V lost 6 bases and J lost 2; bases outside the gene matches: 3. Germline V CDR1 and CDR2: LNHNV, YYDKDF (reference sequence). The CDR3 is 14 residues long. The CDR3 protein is CATRKTGGNQPQHF. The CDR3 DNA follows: TGTGCCACCAGGAAGACAGGGGGCAATCAGCCCCAGCATTTT.

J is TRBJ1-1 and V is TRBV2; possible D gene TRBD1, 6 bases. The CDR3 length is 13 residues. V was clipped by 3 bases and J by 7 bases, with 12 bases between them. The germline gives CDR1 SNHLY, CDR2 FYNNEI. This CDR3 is CASSDRGRGEAFF. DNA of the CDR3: TGTGCCAGCAGTGACAGGGGCAGGGGTGAAGCTTTCTTT.

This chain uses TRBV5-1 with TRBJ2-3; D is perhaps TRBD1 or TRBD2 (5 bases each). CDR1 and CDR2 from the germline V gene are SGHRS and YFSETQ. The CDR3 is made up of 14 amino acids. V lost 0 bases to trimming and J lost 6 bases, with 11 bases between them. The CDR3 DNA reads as TGCGCCAGCAGCTTGGGGGGGATCGGTGATACGCAGTATTTT. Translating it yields CASSLGGIGDTQYF.

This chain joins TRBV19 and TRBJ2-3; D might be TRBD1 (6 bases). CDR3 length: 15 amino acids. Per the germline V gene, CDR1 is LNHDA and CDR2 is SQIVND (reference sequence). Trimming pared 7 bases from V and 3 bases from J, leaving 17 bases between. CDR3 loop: CASTDPIGGTDTQYF. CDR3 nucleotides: TGTGCCAGTACCGACCCCATAGGGGGAACAGATACGCAGTATTTT.

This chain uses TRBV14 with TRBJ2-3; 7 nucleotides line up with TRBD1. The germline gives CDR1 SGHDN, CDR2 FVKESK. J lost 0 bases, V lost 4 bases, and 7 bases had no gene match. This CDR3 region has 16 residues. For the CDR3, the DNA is TGTGCCAGCAGCCGACGACAGGGATTAAGCACAGATACGCAGTATTTT. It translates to CASSRRQGLSTDTQYF.

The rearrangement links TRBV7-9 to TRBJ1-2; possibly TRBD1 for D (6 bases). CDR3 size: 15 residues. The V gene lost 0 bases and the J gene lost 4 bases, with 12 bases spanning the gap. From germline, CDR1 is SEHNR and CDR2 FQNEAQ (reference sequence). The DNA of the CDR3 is TGTGCCAGCAGCTTAGCGGGCAGGGGCACCTATGGCTACACCTTC. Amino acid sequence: CASSLAGRGTYGYTF.

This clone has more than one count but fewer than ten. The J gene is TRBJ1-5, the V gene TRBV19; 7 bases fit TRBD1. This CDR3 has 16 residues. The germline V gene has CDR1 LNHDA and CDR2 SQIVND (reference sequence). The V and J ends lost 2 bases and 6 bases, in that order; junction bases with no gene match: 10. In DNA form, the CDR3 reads TGTGCCAGTAGTATATTGGCAGGGGGTGCGGGTCAGCCCCAGCATTTT. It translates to CASSILAGGAGQPQHF.

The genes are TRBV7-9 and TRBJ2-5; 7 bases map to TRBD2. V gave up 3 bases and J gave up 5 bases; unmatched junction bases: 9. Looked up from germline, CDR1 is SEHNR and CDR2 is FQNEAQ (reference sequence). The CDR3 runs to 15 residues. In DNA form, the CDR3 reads TGTGCCAGCAGCTTCTGGGCGGGAGTGGGTGAGACCCAGTACTTC. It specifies CASSFWAGVGETQYF.

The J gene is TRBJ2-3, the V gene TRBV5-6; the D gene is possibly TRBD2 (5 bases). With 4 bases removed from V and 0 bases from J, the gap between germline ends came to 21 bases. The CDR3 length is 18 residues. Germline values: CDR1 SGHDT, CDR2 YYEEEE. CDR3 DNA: TGTGCCAGCAGCACCGGGGTCAGCCTGTCCCCTAGCACAGATACGCAGTATTTT. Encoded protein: CASSTGVSLSPSTDTQYF.

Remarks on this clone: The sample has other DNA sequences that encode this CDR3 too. In DNA, the CDR3 is TGCGCCAGCAGCCTGACCCAGACTAGCGGGAGGTACGAGCAGTACTTC. Protein product: CASSLTQTSGRYEQYF. This rearrangement joins TRBV5-1 to TRBJ2-7; 13 nucleotides align to TRBD2. Germline V gives CDR1 SGHRS, CDR2 YFSETQ. After removal of 4 bases from V and 4 bases from J, the junction contained 8 bases not matched to a gene. The CDR3 is made up of 16 amino acids.

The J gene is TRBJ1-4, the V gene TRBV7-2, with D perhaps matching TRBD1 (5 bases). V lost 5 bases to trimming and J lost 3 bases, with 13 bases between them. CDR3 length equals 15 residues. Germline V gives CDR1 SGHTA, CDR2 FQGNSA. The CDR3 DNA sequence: TGTGCCAGCAGCCAGTGGGGGAGCTCTAATGAAAAACTGTTTTTT. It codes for CASSQWGSSNEKLFF.

This chain's CDR3 is CASSQDGPANPTNEKLFF. In DNA, the CDR3 is TGCGCCAGCAGCCAAGATGGGCCAGCCAACCCAACTAATGAAAAACTGTTTTTT. The V gene is TRBV4-3, the J gene TRBJ1-4, with D uncertain. Germline CDR1 is LGHNA and CDR2 is YSLEER. This CDR3 region has 18 residues. V was shortened by 0 bases and J by 0 bases, with 14 bases between the two germline ends.

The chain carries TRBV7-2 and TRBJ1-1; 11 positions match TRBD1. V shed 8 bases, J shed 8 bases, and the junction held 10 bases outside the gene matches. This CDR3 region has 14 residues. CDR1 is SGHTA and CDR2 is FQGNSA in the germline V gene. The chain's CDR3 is CASVPDRGRLEAFF. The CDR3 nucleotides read TGTGCCAGCGTCCCGGACAGGGGGCGGCTCGAAGCTTTCTTT.

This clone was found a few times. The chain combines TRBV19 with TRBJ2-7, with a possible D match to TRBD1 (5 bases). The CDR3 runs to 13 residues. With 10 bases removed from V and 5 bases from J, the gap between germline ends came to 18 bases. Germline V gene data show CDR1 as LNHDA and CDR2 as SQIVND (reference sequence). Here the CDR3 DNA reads TGTGCCACGAGACTCCAGGGTCGCGACGAGCAGTACTTC. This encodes CATRLQGRDEQYF.